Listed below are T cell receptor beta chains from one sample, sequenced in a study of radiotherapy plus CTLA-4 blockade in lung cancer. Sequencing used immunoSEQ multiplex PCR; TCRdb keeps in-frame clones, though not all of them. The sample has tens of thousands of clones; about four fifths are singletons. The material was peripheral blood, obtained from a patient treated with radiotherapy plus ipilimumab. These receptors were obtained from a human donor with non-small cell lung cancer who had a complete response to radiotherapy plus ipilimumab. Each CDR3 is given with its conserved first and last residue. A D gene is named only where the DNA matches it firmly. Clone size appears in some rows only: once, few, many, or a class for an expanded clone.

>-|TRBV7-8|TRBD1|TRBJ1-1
CASSFPDQGAETEAFF
TGTGCCAGCAGCTTCCCGGACCAGGGGGCCGAGACTGAAGCTTTCTTT
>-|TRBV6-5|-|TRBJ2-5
CASRGLQETQYF
TGTGCCAGCAGGGGACTGCAAGAGACCCAGTACTTC
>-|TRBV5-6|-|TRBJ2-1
CASGYTGGTSLPNEQFF
TGTGCCAGCGGCTACACGGGGGGCACTAGCCTCCCCAATGAGCAGTTCTTC
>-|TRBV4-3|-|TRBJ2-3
CASSQALGGASTDTQYF
TGCGCCAGCAGCCAGGCTTTGGGCGGGGCGAGCACAGATACGCAGTATTTT
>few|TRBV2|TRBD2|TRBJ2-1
CASNHGGGVRGNEQFF
TGTGCCAGCAATCACGGGGGGGGAGTAAGGGGAAATGAGCAGTTCTTC
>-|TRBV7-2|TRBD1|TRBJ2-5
CASSLSWDRGRETQYF
TGTGCCAGCAGCTTAAGCTGGGACAGGGGGAGAGAGACCCAGTACTTC
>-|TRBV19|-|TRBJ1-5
CASSILGAEQPQHF
TGTGCCAGTAGTATATTAGGGGCGGAGCAGCCCCAGCATTTT
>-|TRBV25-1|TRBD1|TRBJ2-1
CASQRSGTGLNEQFF
TGTGCCAGCCAGAGATCCGGGACAGGGTTGAATGAGCAGTTCTTC
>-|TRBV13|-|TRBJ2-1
CASGDDGRDNEQFF
TGTGCCAGCGGCGATGACGGTCGGGACAATGAGCAGTTCTTC
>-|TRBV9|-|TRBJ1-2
CASSVAQGRYGYTF
TGTGCCAGCAGCGTCGCACAGGGACGATATGGCTACACCTTC
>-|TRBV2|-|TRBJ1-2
CASSVVGANGYTF
TGTGCCAGCAGCGTGGTGGGGGCAAATGGCTACACCTTC
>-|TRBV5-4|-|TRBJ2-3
CASSFDRRTDTQYF
TGTGCCAGCAGCTTCGACAGACGCACAGATACGCAGTATTTT
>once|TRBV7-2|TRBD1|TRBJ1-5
CASRVSGGSQPQHF
TGTGCCAGCAGGGTGTCAGGGGGCTCCCAGCCCCAGCATTTT
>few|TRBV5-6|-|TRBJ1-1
CASSYSFREGLRDTEAFF
TGTGCCAGCAGCTATTCCTTCAGGGAGGGGCTCAGAGACACTGAAGCTTTCTTT
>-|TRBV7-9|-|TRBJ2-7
CASSLGVESGEQYF
TGTGCCAGCAGCTTAGGGGTGGAGAGCGGCGAGCAGTACTTC
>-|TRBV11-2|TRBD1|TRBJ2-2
CASGGQGAATGELFF
TGTGCCAGCGGGGGACAGGGGGCGGCCACCGGGGAGCTGTTTTTT